The clone carrying this TCR beta chain showed up just a few times. As yet, its antigen is unknown. The sample originates from a study of T cells in localized non-small cell lung cancer. Findings and caveats of the study: Paired adjacent lung recovered a median approximately 57 of the top 100 tumor clones. Measurement of T cell clonality placed uninvolved adjacent lung highest, above the level in tumor. Blood T cell density predicted longer survival; adjacent-lung clonality, shorter.

Germline CDR1 SGDLS, CDR2 YYNGEE. This CDR3 spans 15 amino acids. Trimming removed 4 bases from V and 2 bases from J, with 13 bases in between. Repertoires were generated with immunoSEQ multiplex PCR, while TCRdb's copy carries only in-frame clones and drops some. The sample lists 9,500 to 14,000 clones, 29% occurring once. Sequences were derived from lung tumor tissue, sampled before any cancer treatment. The clonotype was recovered from a man aged 40 to 75 with stage I lung adenocarcinoma. The genes are TRBV9 and TRBJ1-5; possible D gene TRBD1, 6 bases. CDR3 residues: CASSPTGHGNQPQHF. CDR3 nucleotide sequence: TGTGCCAGCAGCCCTACAGGGCATGGCAATCAGCCCCAGCATTTT.